This T cell receptor (beta chain) was sequenced during a study of neurological immune-mediated disorders. Across the study: The 35 or so multiple sclerosis patients comprised roughly 31 that were relapsing-remitting and 3 that were secondary progressive.

This clonotype showed up many times. What it recognizes is unknown. TCRdb analysed the 5' RACE reads with MiXCR anew, one entry per CDR3 protein. In the table there are 50,000 to 65,000 distinct CDR3 sequences, around 4.7% of which are singletons. Study results and limitations: Clinical and MRI features did not associate with the cluster found in multiple sclerosis patients.

This sequence was found in a woman in her forties or fifties with multiple sclerosis. What was sequenced was PBMCs.

As DNA, the CDR3 is TGCAGCGTTGCGGGCGGGGGTAGAAGTGAGACAGATACGCAGTATTTT. The encoded protein is CSVAGGGRSETDTQYF. V and J are TRBV29-1 and TRBJ2-3; 7 bases are shared with TRBD2. The V gene's germline CDR1 is SQVTM and CDR2 ANQGSEA. This CDR3 spans 16 amino acids. V lost 4 bases to trimming and J lost 3 bases; unmatched junction nucleotides: 13.